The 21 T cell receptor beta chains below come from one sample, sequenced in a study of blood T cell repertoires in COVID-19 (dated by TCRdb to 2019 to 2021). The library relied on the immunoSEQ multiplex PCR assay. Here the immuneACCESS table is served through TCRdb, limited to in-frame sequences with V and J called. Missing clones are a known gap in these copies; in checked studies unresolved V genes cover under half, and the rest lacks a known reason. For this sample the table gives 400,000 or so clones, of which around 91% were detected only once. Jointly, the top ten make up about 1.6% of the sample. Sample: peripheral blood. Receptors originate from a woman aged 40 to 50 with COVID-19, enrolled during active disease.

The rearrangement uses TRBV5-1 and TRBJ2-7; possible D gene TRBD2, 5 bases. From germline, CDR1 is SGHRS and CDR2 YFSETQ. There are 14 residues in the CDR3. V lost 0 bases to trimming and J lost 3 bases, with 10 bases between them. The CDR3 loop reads CASSLGGSVYEQYF. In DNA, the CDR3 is TGCGCCAGCAGCTTGGGGGGTAGCGTCTACGAGCAGTACTTC. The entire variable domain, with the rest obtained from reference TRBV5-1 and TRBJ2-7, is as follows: KAGVTQTPRYLIKTRGQQVTLSCSPISGHRSVSWYQQTPGQGLQFLFEYFSETQRNKGNFPGRFSGRQFSNSRSEMNVSTLELGDSALYLCASSLGGSVYEQYFGPGTRLTVT.

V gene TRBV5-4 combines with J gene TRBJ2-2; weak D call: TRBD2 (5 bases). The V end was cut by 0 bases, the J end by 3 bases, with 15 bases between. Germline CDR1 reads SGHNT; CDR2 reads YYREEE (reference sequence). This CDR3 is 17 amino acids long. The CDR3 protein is CASSLGITRRDTGELFF. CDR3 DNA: TGTGCCAGCAGCTTGGGGATTACTAGAAGGGACACCGGGGAGCTGTTTTTT.

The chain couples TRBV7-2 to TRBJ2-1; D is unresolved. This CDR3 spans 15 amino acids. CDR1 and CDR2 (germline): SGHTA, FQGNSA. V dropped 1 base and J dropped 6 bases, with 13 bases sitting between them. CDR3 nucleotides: TGTGCCAGCAGCTTAGTAAACATTTACCTCAATGAGCAGTTCTTC. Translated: CASSLVNIYLNEQFF. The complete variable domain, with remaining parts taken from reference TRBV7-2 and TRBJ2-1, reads GAGVSQSPSNKVTEKGKDVELRCDPISGHTALYWYRQSLGQGLEFLIYFQGNSAPDKSGLPSDRFSAERTGGSVSTLTIQRTQQEDSAVYLCASSLVNIYLNEQFFGPGTRLTVL.

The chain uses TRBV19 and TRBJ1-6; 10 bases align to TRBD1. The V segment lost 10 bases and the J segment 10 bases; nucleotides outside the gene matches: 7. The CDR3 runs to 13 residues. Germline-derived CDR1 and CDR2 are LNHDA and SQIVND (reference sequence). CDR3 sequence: CATKGTGASPLHF. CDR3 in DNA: TGTGCCACCAAGGGGACAGGGGCCTCACCCCTCCACTTT.

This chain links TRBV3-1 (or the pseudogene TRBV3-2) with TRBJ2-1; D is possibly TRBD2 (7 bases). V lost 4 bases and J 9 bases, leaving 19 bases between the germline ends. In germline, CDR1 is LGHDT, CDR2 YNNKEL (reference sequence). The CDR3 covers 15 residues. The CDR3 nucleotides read TGTGCCAGCAGCCGCGACTCCCGGGGGGCCCCTGAGCAGTTCTTC. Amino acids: CASSRDSRGAPEQFF.

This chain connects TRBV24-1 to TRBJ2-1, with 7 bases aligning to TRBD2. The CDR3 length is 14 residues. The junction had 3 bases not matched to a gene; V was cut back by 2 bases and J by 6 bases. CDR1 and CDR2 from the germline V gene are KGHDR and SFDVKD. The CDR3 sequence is CATSDSASGNEQFF. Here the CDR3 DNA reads TGTGCCACCAGTGATTCGGCTAGCGGCAATGAGCAGTTCTTC.

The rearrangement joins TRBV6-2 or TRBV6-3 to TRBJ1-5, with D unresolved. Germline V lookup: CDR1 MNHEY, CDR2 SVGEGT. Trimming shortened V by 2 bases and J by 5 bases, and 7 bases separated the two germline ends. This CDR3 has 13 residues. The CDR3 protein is CASSYEGYQPQHF. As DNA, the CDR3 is TGTGCCAGCAGTTACGAGGGTTATCAGCCCCAGCATTTT.

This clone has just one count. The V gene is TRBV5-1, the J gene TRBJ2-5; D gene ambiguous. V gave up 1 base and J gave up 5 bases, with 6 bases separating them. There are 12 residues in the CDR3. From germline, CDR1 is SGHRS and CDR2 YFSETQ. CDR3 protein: CASSLIEETQYF. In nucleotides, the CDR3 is TGCGCCAGCAGCTTGATTGAGGAGACCCAGTACTTC.

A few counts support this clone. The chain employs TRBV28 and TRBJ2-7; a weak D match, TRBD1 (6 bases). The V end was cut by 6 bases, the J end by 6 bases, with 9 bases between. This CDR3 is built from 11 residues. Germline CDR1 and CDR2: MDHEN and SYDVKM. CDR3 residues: CASSYRVEQYF. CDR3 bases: TGTGCCAGCAGCTACAGGGTCGAGCAGTACTTC.

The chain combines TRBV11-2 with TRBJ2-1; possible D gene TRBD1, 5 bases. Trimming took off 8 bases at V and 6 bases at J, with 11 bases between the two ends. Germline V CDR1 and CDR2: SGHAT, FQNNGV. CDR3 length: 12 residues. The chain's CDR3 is CASPTASNEQFF. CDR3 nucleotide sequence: TGTGCCAGCCCGACAGCCTCCAATGAGCAGTTCTTC.

The CDR3 region has the DNA TGTGCCAGTCGTGCCGGGACAGGGACTGAAAAACTGTTTTTT. This sequence encodes CASRAGTGTEKLFF. This chain links TRBV19 with TRBJ1-4; 9 nucleotides align to TRBD1. Germline V gene lookup returns CDR1 LNHDA and CDR2 SQIVND (reference sequence). This CDR3 spans 14 amino acids. V dropped 8 bases and J dropped 7; count of bases not matched to a gene: 8.

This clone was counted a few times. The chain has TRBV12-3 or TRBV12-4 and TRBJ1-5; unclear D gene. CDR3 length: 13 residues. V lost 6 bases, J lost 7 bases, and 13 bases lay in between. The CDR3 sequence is CASSLLEGQPQHF. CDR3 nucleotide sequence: TGTGCCAGCAGCCTCCTCGAGGGCCAGCCCCAGCATTTT.

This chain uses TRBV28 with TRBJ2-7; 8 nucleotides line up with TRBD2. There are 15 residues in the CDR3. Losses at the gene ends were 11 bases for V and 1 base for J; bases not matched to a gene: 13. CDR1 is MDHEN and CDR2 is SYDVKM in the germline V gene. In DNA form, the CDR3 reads TGTGCCGTAACCCCGGGGACTAGACGGTCCTACGAGCAGTACTTC. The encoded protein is CAVTPGTRRSYEQYF.

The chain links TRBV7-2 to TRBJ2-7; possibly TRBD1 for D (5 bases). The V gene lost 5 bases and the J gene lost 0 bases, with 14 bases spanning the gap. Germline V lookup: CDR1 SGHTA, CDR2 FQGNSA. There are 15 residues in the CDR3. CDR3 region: CASSVGPTASYEQYF. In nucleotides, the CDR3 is TGTGCCAGCAGCGTGGGGCCGACGGCCTCCTACGAGCAGTACTTC.

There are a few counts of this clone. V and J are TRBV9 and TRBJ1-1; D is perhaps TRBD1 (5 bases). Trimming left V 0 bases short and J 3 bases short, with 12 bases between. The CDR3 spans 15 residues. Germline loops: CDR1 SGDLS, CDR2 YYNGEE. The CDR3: CASSVVMGTDTEAFF. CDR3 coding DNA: TGTGCCAGCAGCGTAGTTATGGGGACTGACACTGAAGCTTTCTTT.

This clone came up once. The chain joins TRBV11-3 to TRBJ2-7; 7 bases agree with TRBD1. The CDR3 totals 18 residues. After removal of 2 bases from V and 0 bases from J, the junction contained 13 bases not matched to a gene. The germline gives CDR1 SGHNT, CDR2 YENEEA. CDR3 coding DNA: TGTGCCAGCAGCTTATACCCCGCTTACCCAGGGGGCTCCTACGAGCAGTACTTC. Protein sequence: CASSLYPAYPGGSYEQYF.

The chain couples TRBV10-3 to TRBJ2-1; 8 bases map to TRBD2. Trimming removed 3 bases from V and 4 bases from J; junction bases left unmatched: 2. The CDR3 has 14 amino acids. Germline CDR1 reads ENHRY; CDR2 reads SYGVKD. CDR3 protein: CAISDGGGYNEQFF. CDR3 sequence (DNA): TGTGCCATCAGTGACGGCGGGGGGTACAATGAGCAGTTCTTC.

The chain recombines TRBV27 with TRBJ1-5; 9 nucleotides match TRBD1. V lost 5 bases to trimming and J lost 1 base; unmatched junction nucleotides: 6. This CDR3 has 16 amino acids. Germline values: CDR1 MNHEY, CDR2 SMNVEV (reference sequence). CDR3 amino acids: CASSPPGTGSNQPQHF. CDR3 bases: TGTGCCAGCAGTCCCCCCGGGACAGGGAGCAATCAGCCCCAGCATTTT.

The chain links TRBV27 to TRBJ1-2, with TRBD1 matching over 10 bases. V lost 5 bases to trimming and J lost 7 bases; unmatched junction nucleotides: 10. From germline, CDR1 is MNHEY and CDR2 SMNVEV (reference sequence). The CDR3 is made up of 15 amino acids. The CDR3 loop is CASSPTTGGDRGYTF. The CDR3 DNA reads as TGTGCCAGCAGTCCCACGACAGGGGGCGATCGTGGCTACACCTTC.

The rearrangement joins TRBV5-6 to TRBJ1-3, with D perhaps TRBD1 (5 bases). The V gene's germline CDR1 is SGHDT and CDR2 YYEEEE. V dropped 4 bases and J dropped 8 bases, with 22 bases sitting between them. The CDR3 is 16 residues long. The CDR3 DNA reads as TGTGCCAGCAGCGGAAAGGCCCAGGGATCCGGATACACCATATATTTT. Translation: CASSGKAQGSGYTIYF. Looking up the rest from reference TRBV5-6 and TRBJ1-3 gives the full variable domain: DAGVTQSPTHLIKTRGQQVTLRCSPKSGHDTVSWYQQALGQGPQFIFQYYEEEERQRGNFPDRFSGHQFPNYSSELNVNALLLGDSALYLCASSGKAQGSGYTIYFGEGSWLTVV.

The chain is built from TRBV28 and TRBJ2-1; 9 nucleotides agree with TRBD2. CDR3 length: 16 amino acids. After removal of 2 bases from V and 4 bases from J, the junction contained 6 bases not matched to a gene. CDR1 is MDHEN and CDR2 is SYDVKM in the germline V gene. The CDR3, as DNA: TGTGCCAGCAGTTTACTGCGGGGGGGCAGGTACAATGAGCAGTTCTTC. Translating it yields CASSLLRGGRYNEQFF.